One sample yielded the 29 T cell receptor beta chains listed below, sequenced in a study of spatial heterogeneity in lung cancer. One entry per CDR3 protein, called by TCRdb with MiXCR from the 5' RACE reads. The sample contains under 150,000 distinct CDR3 sequences, roughly an eighth of which appear only once. As to time point: blood at routine non-recurrence follow-up after resection. From tumor, nontumor lung or frozen PBMC, whole RNA was taken unsorted for sequencing. This specimen consisted of PBMCs, obtained at follow-up. All receptors come from a male donor with early-stage non-small cell lung cancer.

The table lists this clonotype with many counts. V gene TRBV10-3 combines with J gene TRBJ1-3; D is unresolved. CDR1 and CDR2 from the germline V gene are ENHRY and SYGVKD. The length of the CDR3 is 10 residues. V was clipped by 8 bases and J by 3 bases, with 2 bases between them. The CDR3 DNA reads as TGTGCCATCGGTGGAAACACCATATATTTT. It specifies CAIGGNTIYF.

This clonotype appeared many times. The chain is built from TRBV4-3 and TRBJ1-6; D gene ambiguous. The germline gives CDR1 LGHNA, CDR2 YSLEER. This CDR3 is 15 amino acids long. V dropped 1 base and J dropped 7 bases, with 11 bases sitting between them. Here the CDR3 reads CASSQVSTGNSPLHF. The CDR3 coding sequence is TGCGCCAGCAGCCAAGTCTCGACGGGGAATTCACCCCTCCACTTT.

This clonotype has ten or more counts. V and J are TRBV10-2 and TRBJ2-1; D uncertain. Germline V gene sequence: CDR1 WSHSY, CDR2 SAAADI. V dropped 7 bases and J dropped 5 bases, with 6 bases sitting between them. The CDR3 contains 11 residues. The CDR3 DNA reads as TGCGCCAGCAACCACAACAATGAGCAGTTCTTC. This encodes CASNHNNEQFF.

The genes are TRBV9 and TRBJ2-7, with 7 bases identical to TRBD1. V lost 2 bases to trimming and J lost 7 bases; unmatched junction nucleotides: 3. From germline, CDR1 is SGDLS and CDR2 YYNGEE. The CDR3 is 12 residues long. CDR3 nucleotide sequence: TGTGCCAGCAGCGTGAGACAGGGTGAGCAGTACTTC. Translating gives CASSVRQGEQYF.

The V gene is TRBV7-9, the J gene TRBJ1-1, with a weak D call TRBD1 (5 bases). This CDR3 contains 15 residues. V was cut by 1 base and J by 5 bases, with 14 bases left in between. The germline V gene encodes CDR1 SEHNR and CDR2 FQNEAQ (reference sequence). For the CDR3, the DNA is TGTGCCAGCAGCTTAGATGCAGGGATGGGGACTGAAGCTTTCTTT. Its translation: CASSLDAGMGTEAFF.

This clonotype was counted at least ten times. The gene calls are TRBV29-1 and TRBJ2-3; D might be TRBD1 or TRBD2, each matching 5 bases. The CDR3 is made up of 15 amino acids. Germline CDR1 SQVTM, CDR2 ANQGSEA. V lost 0 bases to trimming and J lost 2 bases, with 12 bases between them. In nucleotides, the CDR3 is TGCAGCGTTGAAGATCGGGCCGGGGCCACAGATACGCAGTATTTT. It specifies CSVEDRAGATDTQYF.

The table lists this clonotype with many counts. This chain joins TRBV29-1 and TRBJ2-1; no clear D gene. Trimming stripped 4 bases from V and 5 bases from J, with 9 bases between. Germline V CDR1 and CDR2: SQVTM, ANQGSEA. The length of the CDR3 is 12 residues. The CDR3 sequence: CSVVNRHNEQFF. CDR3 DNA: TGCAGCGTTGTTAACAGACACAATGAGCAGTTCTTC.

This sequence joins TRBV20-1 and TRBJ1-6; maybe TRBD1 (5 bases). Looked up from germline, CDR1 is DFQATT and CDR2 is SNEGSKA (reference sequence). The CDR3 has 16 amino acids. Trimming left V 1 base short and J 5 bases short, with 15 bases between. The CDR3 reads CSARGGVNQDNSPLHF. The CDR3 nucleotides are TGCAGTGCTAGAGGGGGGGTAAATCAGGATAATTCACCCCTCCACTTT.

This clonotype has more than one count but fewer than ten. This rearrangement joins TRBV6-2 or TRBV6-3 to TRBJ1-1; no firm D call. Trimming took off 2 bases at V and 1 base at J, with 8 bases between the two ends. The CDR3 runs 14 residues. Germline V gives CDR1 MNHEY, CDR2 SVGEGT. The DNA for the CDR3 is TGTGCCAGCAGTTACGTCACCGAGAACACTGAAGCTTTCTTT. Protein sequence: CASSYVTENTEAFF.

This clonotype showed up just a few times. The chain links TRBV6-1 to TRBJ1-5, with a possible D match to TRBD1 (6 bases). The CDR3 consists of 14 residues. V was shortened by 5 bases and J by 1 base, with 9 bases between the two germline ends. Per the germline V gene, CDR1 is MNHNS and CDR2 is SASEGT. CDR3 DNA sequence: TGTGCCAGCAGTACAGGGTTGAGCAATCAGCCCCAGCATTTT. Amino acids: CASSTGLSNQPQHF.

This clonotype has more than one count but fewer than ten. V usage is TRBV11-2 and J usage is TRBJ1-2; possibly TRBD1 for D (6 bases). Germline V gene lookup returns CDR1 SGHAT and CDR2 FQNNGV. The CDR3 runs to 13 residues. V gave up 7 bases and J gave up 4 bases, with 13 bases separating them. The CDR3: CASNNWGAYGYTF. The CDR3 coding sequence is TGTGCCAGCAACAATTGGGGGGCCTATGGCTACACCTTC.

The V and J genes are TRBV5-1 and TRBJ2-1, with a possible D match to TRBD1 (6 bases). V dropped 4 bases and J dropped 4 bases, with 15 bases sitting between them. The germline V gene encodes CDR1 SGHRS and CDR2 YFSETQ. The CDR3 sequence is 15 residues long. CDR3 in amino acids: CASSPLGQSYNEQFF. Written as DNA, the CDR3 is TGCGCCAGCAGCCCCTTGGGACAATCTTACAATGAGCAGTTCTTC.

V gene TRBV3-1 combines with J gene TRBJ2-7; D may be TRBD1 or TRBD2 (6 bases each). Germline V gives CDR1 LGHDT, CDR2 YNNKEL (reference sequence). The CDR3 covers 14 residues. Deletions cut 3 bases from V and 6 bases from J, with 15 bases between. The DNA of the CDR3 is TGTGCCAGCAGCCACCGGGGGCAGGGCCTCGAGCAGTACTTC. The encoded protein is CASSHRGQGLEQYF.

The V call is TRBV6-6, the J call TRBJ1-6; D is unclear. The CDR3 has 14 amino acids. V lost 6 bases to trimming and J lost 10 bases, with 16 bases between them. Germline assignment: CDR1 MNHNY and CDR2 SVGAGI (reference sequence). The CDR3 is CASSPGPGRSPLHF. CDR3 in DNA: TGTGCCAGCAGCCCAGGACCGGGGAGGTCACCCCTCCACTTT.

At least ten counts were recorded for this clonotype. The chain uses TRBV9 and TRBJ2-3; 8 bases align to TRBD2. In germline, CDR1 is SGDLS, CDR2 YYNGEE. V trimming: 0 bases; J trimming: 6 bases; junction bases outside the gene matches: 6. This CDR3 has 15 residues. The CDR3 DNA follows: TGTGCCAGCAGCGTAGCGGGGGGGCCAGTGGATACGCAGTATTTT. This gives the protein CASSVAGGPVDTQYF.

J is TRBJ1-2 and V is TRBV15, with 9 bases that match TRBD1. The CDR3 loop spans 15 amino acids. V trimming: 6 bases; J trimming: 4 bases; junction bases outside the gene matches: 9. Germline CDR1 reads LNHNV; CDR2 reads YYDKDF (reference sequence). The CDR3 DNA reads as TGTGCCACCAGGGGACAGGGACTGGATGGCTATGGCTACACCTTC. As protein: CATRGQGLDGYGYTF.

The chain has TRBV7-9 and TRBJ1-1, with D maybe TRBD1 (5 bases). Trimming shortened V by 7 bases and J by 3 bases, and 12 bases separated the two germline ends. This CDR3 region has 13 residues. The V gene's germline CDR1 is SEHNR and CDR2 FQNEAQ (reference sequence). CDR3 in amino acids: CASIRGVYTEAFF. The CDR3, as DNA: TGTGCCAGCATCCGAGGGGTTTACACTGAAGCTTTCTTT.

In its sample, this clonotype was seen a few times. V and J are TRBV28 and TRBJ1-2; 7 bases align to TRBD1. J lost 2 bases, V lost 2 bases, and 11 bases had no gene match. The V gene's germline CDR1 is MDHEN and CDR2 SYDVKM. The CDR3 has 17 residues. The CDR3 protein is CASSLALGGGRNYGYTF. Written as DNA, the CDR3 is TGTGCCAGCAGTTTAGCCCTTGGAGGGGGCAGAAACTATGGCTACACCTTC.

This clonotype was counted at least ten times. The CDR3 bases are TGCAGCGTGATACCCCTGAGCACCTACGAGCAGTACTTC. Translated: CSVIPLSTYEQYF. This chain uses TRBV29-1 with TRBJ2-7; D gene unclear. Trimming cost V 6 bases and J 2 bases, with 14 bases left between them. The germline CDR1 and CDR2 sequences are SQVTM and ANQGSEA. The CDR3 consists of 13 residues.

This clonotype came up a few times. The chain links TRBV28 to TRBJ1-3; D gene unclear. The CDR3 length is 14 residues. Trimming removed 6 bases at V and 2 bases at J, with 11 bases between. From germline, CDR1 is MDHEN and CDR2 SYDVKM. The CDR3 bases are TGTGCCAGCAGCCACCCACATGCTGGAAACACCATATATTTT. Protein product: CASSHPHAGNTIYF. The whole variable domain, remainder taken from reference TRBV28 and TRBJ1-3, is DVKVTQSSRYLVKRTGEKVFLECVQDMDHENMFWYRQDPGLGLRLIYFSYDVKMKEKGDIPEGYSVSREKKERFSLILESASTNQTSMYLCASSHPHAGNTIYFGEGSWLTVV.

This chain joins TRBV24-1 and TRBJ2-3; D remains ambiguous. There are 15 residues in the CDR3. CDR1 KGHDR and CDR2 SFDVKD come from the germline V gene. V was pared by 2 bases and J by 2 bases, with 10 bases between. The CDR3 region has the DNA TGTGCCACCAGTGATTCTAGGACGCTCACAGATACGCAGTATTTT. Protein product: CATSDSRTLTDTQYF.

This clonotype was detected ten times or more. The V gene is TRBV5-1, the J gene TRBJ1-5, with D perhaps TRBD1 (5 bases). The CDR3 contains 14 residues. CDR1 is SGHRS, CDR2 YFSETQ, per germline. Trimming pared 4 bases from V and 0 bases from J, leaving 8 bases between. The CDR3 coding sequence is TGCGCCAGCAGCACCGGACATAGCAATCAGCCCCAGCATTTT. Its protein product is CASSTGHSNQPQHF.

The V call is TRBV5-4, the J call TRBJ2-7, with D possibly being TRBD2 (5 bases). Trimming removed 6 bases from V and 2 bases from J, with 15 bases in between. CDR1 is SGHNT and CDR2 is YYREEE in the germline V gene (reference sequence). This CDR3 has 14 residues. Written as DNA, the CDR3 is TGTGCCAGCATGACGGACTTACCACCCTACGAGCAGTACTTC. Protein sequence: CASMTDLPPYEQYF.

This clonotype was seen repeatedly, ten times or more. The chain has TRBV20-1 and TRBJ2-1, with D unclear. Germline CDR1 DFQATT, CDR2 SNEGSKA (reference sequence). The germline V and J ends were trimmed by 6 bases and 8 bases, with 26 bases remaining between them. The CDR3 consists of 16 residues. CDR3 region: CSATEASRIPYDEQFF. CDR3 coding DNA: TGCAGTGCGACTGAGGCTAGTCGGATCCCTTATGATGAGCAGTTCTTC.

V gene TRBV18 combines with J gene TRBJ2-1, with D possibly matching TRBD1 (6 bases). With 4 bases removed from V and 2 bases from J, the gap between germline ends came to 15 bases. CDR3 length: 16 residues. The germline CDR1 and CDR2 sequences are KGHSH and LQKENI. CDR3 sequence: CASSQDRDTTYNEQFF. The DNA of the CDR3 is TGTGCCAGCTCACAGGACCGGGACACGACCTACAATGAGCAGTTCTTC.

This clonotype turned up a few times. This rearrangement joins TRBV19 to TRBJ2-2; D gene uncertain. In germline, CDR1 is LNHDA, CDR2 SQIVND (reference sequence). V lost 4 bases and J 0 bases, leaving 6 bases between the germline ends. The CDR3 runs 14 residues. Written as DNA, the CDR3 is TGTGCCAGTAGTAACAGAGCGAACACCGGGGAGCTGTTTTTT. Its translation: CASSNRANTGELFF.

This clonotype appeared many times. The genes are TRBV28 and TRBJ1-4; a possible D gene is TRBD1 (5 bases). V was trimmed by 3 bases and J by 4 bases, leaving 18 bases between them. Germline V gene sequence: CDR1 MDHEN, CDR2 SYDVKM. This CDR3 is built from 17 residues. CDR3: CASSFIWGQGLNEKLFF. The DNA for the CDR3 is TGTGCCAGCAGTTTTATCTGGGGCCAGGGCCTTAATGAAAAACTGTTTTTT. The full variable domain, completed using reference TRBV28 and TRBJ1-4, is DVKVTQSSRYLVKRTGEKVFLECVQDMDHENMFWYRQDPGLGLRLIYFSYDVKMKEKGDIPEGYSVSREKKERFSLILESASTNQTSMYLCASSFIWGQGLNEKLFFGSGTQLSVL.

This clonotype has only a few counts. V usage is TRBV5-4 and J usage is TRBJ1-4; D remains ambiguous. The CDR3 spans 16 residues. Germline CDR1 reads SGHNT; CDR2 reads YYREEE (reference sequence). V shed 5 bases and J shed 0 bases, with 14 bases lying between them. The CDR3 is CASSLTPGTTNEKLFF. CDR3 nucleotide sequence: TGTGCCAGCAGTCTGACCCCAGGCACAACTAATGAAAAACTGTTTTTT.

This clonotype was found a few times. The chain has TRBV12-3 or TRBV12-4 and TRBJ1-6; TRBD1 matches at 8 bases. With V trimmed by 6 bases and J by 7 bases, 5 bases remained unmatched. The CDR3 is made up of 14 amino acids. The CDR3 nucleotides are TGTGCCAGCAGCCCGACAGGGGTGAATTCACCCCTCCACTTT. Its translation is CASSPTGVNSPLHF.